This T cell receptor (beta chain) emerged from a study of blood T cells in healthy people across ages. Through a sample-barcoded 5' primer and a J-beta primer mix, a second PCR was run for 7 to 11 cycles. Each cDNA molecule, via a template-switch adaptor with 12 random nucleotides, was tagged. TCRdb used MiXCR to reprocess the 5' RACE reads, holding one entry per CDR3 protein. The repertoire consists of around 500,000 distinct CDR3 sequences, with about 28% occurring once and the leading ten covering over 3.5%. The V gene lost 2 bases and the J gene lost 8 bases, with 10 bases spanning the gap. Germline CDR1 reads DFQATT; CDR2 reads SNEGSKA (reference sequence). CDR3 size: 12 residues. Individuals who donated were healthy Caucasians from Russia aged 6 to 90. The data were also submitted as part of a second study, on T cells of mothers and their children.

The sequenced sample was blood. The TCR sequence derives from a boy younger than 10 in good health. The rearrangement joins TRBV20-1 to TRBJ2-4; D possibly corresponds to TRBD2 (6 bases). The CDR3 is CSARSWGDIQYF. CDR3 sequence (DNA): TGCAGTGCTAGATCGTGGGGGGACATTCAGTACTTC.